A selection of T cell receptor beta chains follows, all from one sample in a study of blood T cell repertoires in COVID-19. TCRdb keeps only in-frame clones here, not all; method: immunoSEQ multiplex PCR. The sample records about 29,000 clones, 80% to 90% being singletons. The sequenced sample consisted of peripheral blood. The receptors here all came from a human donor with active COVID-19. The donor label of this sample is uncertain. The CDR3 runs from the conserved cysteine through the conserved F or W. A D gene is named only where the DNA matches it firmly. The listing skips clone size in some rows; elsewhere it reads once, few, many or a size class.

clone size	V gene	D gene	J gene	CDR3 DNA	CDR3 protein
.	TRBV5-3	.	TRBJ2-7	TGTGCCAGAAGCTTGAGGGGCACACCCGGCCAATCGGGACTCCCCCACGAGCAGTACTTC	CARSLRGTPGQSGLPHEQYF
.	TRBV12-3/TRBV12-4	.	TRBJ2-3	TGTGCCAGCAGCCCTAGACGTGATACGCAGTATTTT	CASSPRRDTQYF
.	TRBV2	TRBD1	TRBJ1-5	TGTGCCAGCAGTGCAGAGGGGGCCGTTCAGCCCCAGCATTTT	CASSAEGAVQPQHF
.	TRBV13	TRBD2	TRBJ2-7	TGTGCCAGCAGCTTGGGTGCTAGCGGAGGCTTGGGGGAGAAGTACTTC	CASSLGASGGLGEKYF
.	TRBV7-8	TRBD1	TRBJ1-1	TGTGCCAGCAGCTTAGAGGGGGCGCGAACTGAAGCTTTCTTT	CASSLEGARTEAFF
.	TRBV10-2	TRBD2	TRBJ2-3	TGCGCCAGCAGTGACGGGGGCGGGGGGAGCACAGATACGCAGTATTTT	CASSDGGGGSTDTQYF
.	TRBV6-6	.	TRBJ2-7	TGTGCCAGCAGAAGACTAGGTAGGCCGAGACCCCACGAGCAGTACTTC	CASRRLGRPRPHEQYF
.	TRBV7-9	.	TRBJ1-5	TGTGCCAGCAGCTTAGATGAACAGCCAAATCAGCCCCAGCATTTT	CASSLDEQPNQPQHF
.	TRBV4-1	.	TRBJ1-2	TGCGCCAGCAGCCAAGGAGGGCCCATAACAAGTTATGGCTACACCTTC	CASSQGGPITSYGYTF
.	TRBV28	TRBD1	TRBJ1-2	TGTGCCAGCAGGGGACAGGGGGCAGACTACTATGGCTACACCTTC	CASRGQGADYYGYTF
.	TRBV27	.	TRBJ2-3	TGTGCCAGTTCTCAGTTTGGAAAGCGGACTCGGAATAGCACAGATACGCAGTATTTT	CASSQFGKRTRNSTDTQYF
.	TRBV21-1	.	TRBJ2-3	TGTGCCAGCAGCCCCGAGACTAGCGGGAGGGCCGGTAGCACAGATACGCAGTATTTT	CASSPETSGRAGSTDTQYF
.	TRBV28	TRBD1	TRBJ1-2	TGTGCCAGCAGTTTAGGGGGAACAGGGGGACCGTATGGCTACACCTTC	CASSLGGTGGPYGYTF
once	TRBV20-1	TRBD1	TRBJ1-2	TGCAGTGCTTGGGACAGATATGGCTACACCTTC	CSAWDRYGYTF
few	TRBV6-1	.	TRBJ1-1	TGTGCCAGCAGTGAAGTCGACAATACTGAAGCTTTCTTT	CASSEVDNTEAFF
once	TRBV7-2	TRBD2	TRBJ2-7	TGTGCCAGCAGCCGGACTAGCGCGTCCTACGAGCAGTACTTC	CASSRTSASYEQYF
.	TRBV11-2	.	TRBJ2-3	TGTGCCAGCAGCTTAGTTGGTTCCAGGGATACGCAGTATTTT	CASSLVGSRDTQYF
.	TRBV19	.	TRBJ1-1	TGTGCCAGTAGAAGGGGGGGTACCGGGAACACTGAAGCTTTCTTT	CASRRGGTGNTEAFF
.	TRBV28	TRBD2	TRBJ2-2	TGTGCCAGCAGTTGGTTAGCGGGAAACACCGGGGAGCTGTTTTTT	CASSWLAGNTGELFF
.	TRBV28	.	TRBJ2-3	TGTGCCAGCAGTTCCGACAGGATGAGCTTCACAGATACGCAGTATTTT	CASSSDRMSFTDTQYF
.	TRBV9	.	TRBJ1-3	TGTGCCAGCAGCATACAAACAGATTTCTCTGGAAACACCATATATTTT	CASSIQTDFSGNTIYF
.	TRBV12-2	.	TRBJ2-7	TGTGCAAGTCGCTTTCAGACTAGCGATTCCTACGAGCAGTACTTC	CASRFQTSDSYEQYF
.	TRBV24-1	.	TRBJ2-3	TGTGCCACCGCAAGCAGCACAGATACGCAGTATTTT	CATASSTDTQYF
.	TRBV9	TRBD2	TRBJ2-5	TGTGCCAGCAGCGCGCCGAGGGGGTCCCGCCTAGCGGGGGCCCCGGGGCAAGAGACCCAGTACTTC	CASSAPRGSRLAGAPGQETQYF
.	TRBV7-8	.	TRBJ2-7	TGTGCCAGCAGCTTAGCTGGCTTCTACGAGCAGTACTTC	CASSLAGFYEQYF
.	TRBV11-2	.	TRBJ2-1	TGTGCCAGCAGCTTAGAAGCTCCGAGCTCCTACAATGAGCAGTTCTTC	CASSLEAPSSYNEQFF
.	TRBV6-5	TRBD1	TRBJ2-3	TGTGCCAGCAGTTCCCGGACAGGGGTCGCAGATACGCAGTATTTT	CASSSRTGVADTQYF
.	TRBV5-4	.	TRBJ2-4	TGTGCCAGCAGCTTGCGTGAGGCCAAAAACATTCAGTACTTC	CASSLREAKNIQYF
.	TRBV27	.	TRBJ2-7	TGTGCCAGCAGTTTTAGGGAGTCGGGTGAGCAGTACTTC	CASSFRESGEQYF
.	TRBV3-1/TRBV3-2	.	TRBJ2-3	TGTGCCAGCAGCCAATTCATCGGTAGCACAGATACGCAGTATTTT	CASSQFIGSTDTQYF